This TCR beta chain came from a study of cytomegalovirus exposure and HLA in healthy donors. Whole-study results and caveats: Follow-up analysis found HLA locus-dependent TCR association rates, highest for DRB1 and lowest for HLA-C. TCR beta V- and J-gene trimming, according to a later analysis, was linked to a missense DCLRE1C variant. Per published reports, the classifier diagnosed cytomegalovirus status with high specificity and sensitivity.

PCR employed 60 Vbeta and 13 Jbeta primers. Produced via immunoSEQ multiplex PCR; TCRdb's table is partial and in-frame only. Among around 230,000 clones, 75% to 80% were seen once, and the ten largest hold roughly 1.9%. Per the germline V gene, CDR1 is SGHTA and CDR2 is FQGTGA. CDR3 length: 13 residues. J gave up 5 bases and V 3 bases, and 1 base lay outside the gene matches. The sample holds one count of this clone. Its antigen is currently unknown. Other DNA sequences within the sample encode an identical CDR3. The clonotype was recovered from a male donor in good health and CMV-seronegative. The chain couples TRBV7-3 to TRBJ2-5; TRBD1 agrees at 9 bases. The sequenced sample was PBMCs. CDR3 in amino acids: CASSFGQGETQYF. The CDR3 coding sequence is TGTGCCAGCAGCTTCGGACAGGGGGAGACCCAGTACTTC. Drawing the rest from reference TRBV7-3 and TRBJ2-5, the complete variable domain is GAGVSQTPSNKVTEKGKYVELRCDPISGHTALYWYRQSLGQGPEFLIYFQGTGAADDSGLPNDRFFAVRPEGSVSTLKIQRTERGDSAVYLCASSFGQGETQYFGPGTRLLVL.